What follows are 10 T cell receptor beta chains derived from one specimen sequenced in a study of T cell repertoires in cytomegalovirus infection (dated by TCRdb to about 2019). TCRdb shows the sequencer as Illumina HiSeq 1500. Clones were called with MiXCR by TCRdb after fastp trimmed the public reads at Q25, and only in-frame beta chains were retained. One record per CDR3 amino acid sequence lists the most common genes and DNA. The sample has about 490,000 distinct CDR3 sequences on record, around 11% of them singletons. The ten largest account for about 9.4% of the sample. The sequencing input was PBMCs. All receptors come from a human donor in good health (CMV status not recorded). Some clones in this sample may be carry-over from other donors' samples.

This chain joins TRBV5-1 and TRBJ2-3; D is ambiguous. CDR3 size: 13 residues. Trimming pared 3 bases from V and 1 base from J, leaving 6 bases between. Germline V CDR1 and CDR2: SGHRS, YFSETQ. The CDR3 protein is CASSWDGTDTQYF. CDR3 nucleotide sequence: TGCGCCAGCAGCTGGGATGGCACAGATACGCAGTATTTT. Complete variable domain (other parts from reference TRBV5-1 and TRBJ2-3): KAGVTQTPRYLIKTRGQQVTLSCSPISGHRSVSWYQQTPGQGLQFLFEYFSETQRNKGNFPGRFSGRQFSNSRSEMNVSTLELGDSALYLCASSWDGTDTQYFGPGTRLTVL.

This clonotype has ten or more counts. The gene calls are TRBV28 and TRBJ2-3; 11 positions match TRBD2. Germline lookup yields CDR1 MDHEN and CDR2 SYDVKM. The CDR3 contains 18 residues. The V gene end was trimmed by 3 bases and the J gene end by 0 bases; junction bases not matched to a gene: 8. This CDR3 is CASSLLLAGGSSTDTQYF. CDR3 coding DNA: TGTGCCAGCAGTTTGCTTTTAGCGGGAGGGAGTAGCACAGATACGCAGTATTTT.

This clonotype was counted many times. This chain joins TRBV2 and TRBJ2-3, with TRBD2 matching 9 bases. This CDR3 has 15 amino acids. Germline assignment: CDR1 SNHLY and CDR2 FYNNEI. V dropped 6 bases and J dropped 1; count of bases not matched to a gene: 5. The CDR3 region is CASSYERGGTDTQYF. CDR3 coding DNA: TGTGCCAGCAGCTACGAGCGGGGGGGCACAGATACGCAGTATTTT.

Many counts were recorded for this clonotype. The chain couples TRBV7-3 to TRBJ1-2, with D maybe TRBD1 (6 bases). The CDR3 is 13 amino acids. The ends were cut back, 1 base at V and 8 bases at J, with 11 bases in the middle. Germline CDR1 reads SGHTA; CDR2 reads FQGTGA. CDR3 nucleotides: TGTGCCAGCAGCTTAAGACAGGTCGTGGGCTACACCTTC. Translated: CASSLRQVVGYTF. Full variable domain (outside the CDR3, taken from reference TRBV7-3 and TRBJ1-2): GAGVSQTPSNKVTEKGKYVELRCDPISGHTALYWYRQSLGQGPEFLIYFQGTGAADDSGLPNDRFFAVRPEGSVSTLKIQRTERGDSAVYLCASSLRQVVGYTFGSGTRLTVV.

This clonotype occurred many times. The rearrangement joins TRBV7-8 to TRBJ2-3; no reliable D call. Deletions cut 4 bases from V and 2 bases from J, with 7 bases between. Germline V gene lookup returns CDR1 SGHVS and CDR2 FQNEAQ. The CDR3 spans 13 residues. The CDR3 here is CASSYATTDTQYF. The CDR3 DNA follows: TGTGCCAGCAGCTATGCTACCACAGATACGCAGTATTTT.

This clonotype was seen repeatedly, ten times or more. The V call is TRBV13, the J call TRBJ2-7; 8 bases are a match to TRBD2. This CDR3 region has 14 residues. The germline CDR1 and CDR2 sequences are PRHDT and FYEKMQ (reference sequence). Trimming removed 3 bases from V and 5 bases from J; junction bases left unmatched: 6. CDR3 in amino acids: CASSFTSGWNEQYF. The CDR3, as DNA: TGTGCCAGCAGCTTCACTAGCGGTTGGAACGAGCAGTACTTC.

The chain joins TRBV11-3 to TRBJ2-7, with 8 nucleotides matching TRBD2. The CDR3 loop spans 13 amino acids. The V gene end was trimmed by 5 bases and the J gene end by 7 bases; junction bases not matched to a gene: 7. Looked up from germline, CDR1 is SGHNT and CDR2 is YENEEA. The CDR3 loop reads CASSPSGSGEQYF. CDR3 coding DNA: TGTGCCAGCAGCCCGAGCGGGAGCGGGGAGCAGTACTTC.

This clonotype was found a few times. The CDR3 DNA is TGTGCCACCAGCAGAGACCCGAGGGGGAGGTGGAACACCGGGGAGCTGTTTTTT. It codes for CATSRDPRGRWNTGELFF. The chain joins TRBV15 to TRBJ2-2, with D perhaps TRBD1 or TRBD2 (6 bases each). V was trimmed by 0 bases and J by 1 base, leaving 15 bases between them. Germline CDR1 is LNHNV and CDR2 is YYDKDF (reference sequence). The CDR3 covers 18 residues.

This clonotype was recorded at least ten times. This sequence joins TRBV7-2 and TRBJ1-2; 12 bases align to TRBD1. Germline V gene data show CDR1 as SGHTA and CDR2 as FQGNSA. This CDR3 region has 15 residues. V trimming: 4 bases; J trimming: 7 bases; junction bases outside the gene matches: 7. The CDR3 bases are TGTGCCAGCAGCTCATCGGGACAGGGGGCCTCTGGCTACACCTTC. This sequence encodes CASSSSGQGASGYTF.

The sample holds many counts of this clonotype. The rearrangement links TRBV29-1 to TRBJ1-1; 8 bases fit TRBD1. Trimming took 7 bases from V and 4 from J; bases not matched to a gene: 2. CDR3 length: 11 residues. Looked up from germline, CDR1 is SQVTM and CDR2 is ANQGSEA. The chain's CDR3 is CSGGQGTEAFF. Here the CDR3 DNA reads TGCAGCGGTGGACAGGGCACTGAAGCTTTCTTT.